These T cell receptor beta chains were read from a single sample in a study of T cells in Graves' hyperthyroidism and ophthalmopathy. TCRdb itself ran the multiplex PCR reads through MiXCR, one entry per CDR3 protein. The table includes a few hundred thousand distinct CDR3 sequences, approximately 14% detected once. Material for sequencing was blood. The source of these receptors is a woman aged 40 to 49 with Graves' ophthalmopathy. Both conserved end residues are part of each CDR3. A D gene is named only where the DNA matches it firmly. Size is stated for part of the rows, as once, few or many counts, or as a class when the clone is expanded.

V	size	D	J	CDR3	DNA
TRBV25-1	many	NA	TRBJ2-7	CASSPPYGTYEQYF	TGTGCCAGCAGTCCCCCTTATGGGACCTACGAGCAGTACTTC
TRBV27	many	TRBD1	TRBJ2-7	CASSLGQGAKGYF	TGTGCCAGCAGTCTGGGACAGGGGGCGAAAGGGTACTTC
TRBV7-9	NA	TRBD2	TRBJ2-3	CASSDGGAEVDTQYF	TGTGCCAGCAGCGACGGGGGGGCCGAGGTGGATACGCAGTATTTT
TRBV7-9	many	NA	TRBJ1-5	CASGWGQPQHF	TGTGCCAGCGGTTGGGGTCAGCCCCAGCATTTT
TRBV19	NA	TRBD1	TRBJ2-1	CASSIEGRGQDEQFF	TGTGCCAGTAGTATAGAGGGCAGGGGGCAGGATGAGCAGTTCTTC
TRBV11-3	NA	TRBD2	TRBJ2-1	CASSLALAGGFSEQFF	TGTGCCAGCAGCTTAGCTCTAGCGGGGGGGTTTAGTGAGCAGTTCTTC
TRBV2	many	TRBD2	TRBJ2-3	CASSLGLTSTDTQYF	TGTGCCAGCAGCCTGGGACTAACTAGCACAGATACGCAGTATTTT
TRBV9	many	TRBD2	TRBJ2-5	CASSVGGVATQYF	TGTGCCAGCAGCGTGGGGGGGGTTGCGACCCAGTACTTC
TRBV15	few	NA	TRBJ1-6	CATSRDMRDSPLHF	TGTGCCACCAGCAGAGATATGAGGGATTCACCCCTCCACTTT
TRBV18	few	NA	TRBJ2-5	CASSPPNTQETQYF	TGTGCCAGCTCACCACCGAACACTCAAGAGACCCAGTACTTC
TRBV20-1	NA	TRBD1	TRBJ1-3	CSARKPGTGPPYSGNTIYF	TGCAGTGCGAGAAAACCCGGGACAGGGCCTCCCTACTCTGGAAACACCATATATTTT
TRBV10-3	many	NA	TRBJ1-3	CAISEAGDISGNTIYF	TGTGCCATCAGTGAGGCAGGGGATATCTCTGGAAACACCATATATTTT
TRBV6-1	many	TRBD1	TRBJ1-2	CASTIRGQKNGYTF	TGTGCCAGCACCATTAGGGGACAGAAGAATGGCTACACCTTC
TRBV9	NA	TRBD1	TRBJ2-7	CASSVTGTGGNEQYF	TGTGCCAGCAGCGTCACCGGGACAGGGGGCAACGAGCAGTACTTC
TRBV20-1	many	NA	TRBJ1-1	CSASSGGERRVAFF	TGCAGTGCTAGTTCCGGGGGGGAAAGAAGAGTGGCTTTCTTT
TRBV4-1	NA	NA	TRBJ1-4	CASSRVTGNEKLFF	TGCGCCAGCAGCCGGGTTACAGGGAATGAAAAACTGTTTTTT
TRBV19	NA	TRBD2	TRBJ2-1	CASSTGTSGRDEQFF	TGTGCCAGTAGCACCGGGACTAGCGGTCGGGATGAGCAGTTCTTC
TRBV2	many	NA	TRBJ2-5	CASSDRLGGMETQYF	TGTGCCAGCAGTGACCGGCTAGGGGGGATGGAGACCCAGTACTTC
TRBV4-1	few	TRBD2	TRBJ2-3	CASSREASGGFTDTQYF	TGCGCCAGCAGCCGAGAGGCTAGCGGGGGCTTCACAGATACGCAGTATTTT
TRBV6-1	NA	TRBD2	TRBJ2-5	CASRVRAGGQQETQYF	TGTGCCAGCAGGGTACGAGCGGGGGGCCAACAAGAGACCCAGTACTTC
TRBV20-1	few	NA	TRBJ2-5	CSANRGKGETQYF	TGCAGTGCTAACCGGGGAAAAGGGGAGACCCAGTACTTC
TRBV5-1	NA	NA	TRBJ2-3	CASSLAPSLDTQYF	TGCGCCAGCAGCTTGGCCCCTAGCCTAGATACGCAGTATTTT
TRBV11-2	few	NA	TRBJ2-1	CASSFRTGSSYNEQFF	TGTGCCAGCAGTTTCAGGACGGGAAGCTCCTACAATGAGCAGTTCTTC
TRBV5-6	NA	NA	TRBJ1-4	CASSFLEAKLFF	TGTGCCAGCAGCTTTTTAGAGGCCAAACTGTTTTTT
TRBV20-1	many	TRBD1	TRBJ2-7	CSARSNTGQGREQYF	TGCAGTGCTAGATCAAATACGGGACAGGGGCGCGAGCAGTACTTC
TRBV7-2	many	NA	TRBJ2-5	CASSLGRNQETQYF	TGTGCCAGCAGCTTAGGACGGAACCAAGAGACCCAGTACTTC
TRBV28	many	NA	TRBJ2-5	CASSFRDGSETQYF	TGTGCCAGCAGTTTCCGGGACGGGAGTGAGACCCAGTACTTC
TRBV6-2/TRBV6-3	many	TRBD2	TRBJ2-3	CASSYRGLAGAGPTDTQYF	TGTGCCAGCAGTTACCGCGGACTAGCGGGGGCAGGACCCACAGATACGCAGTATTTT
TRBV6-2/TRBV6-3	many	TRBD2	TRBJ2-1	CASRLAGGINNEQFF	TGTGCCAGCAGACTAGCGGGAGGGATCAACAATGAGCAGTTCTTC
TRBV7-9	NA	TRBD1	TRBJ1-3	CASSEGQSSGNTIYF	TGTGCCAGCAGCGAGGGACAGAGCTCTGGAAACACCATATATTTT
TRBV4-1	NA	NA	TRBJ2-5	CASSQDLGATQYF	TGCGCCAGCAGCCAAGATTTGGGGGCGACCCAGTACTTC
TRBV19	NA	NA	TRBJ1-2	CASSVVQAIYGYTF	TGTGCCAGTAGTGTAGTACAGGCCATTTATGGCTACACCTTC
TRBV11-2	many	TRBD2	TRBJ2-7	CASSLDTGREGAYEQYF	TGTGCCAGCAGCTTAGATACGGGGCGGGAGGGAGCCTACGAGCAGTACTTC
TRBV7-9	many	NA	TRBJ1-1	CASSSNTVVSAEAFF	TGTGCCAGCAGCTCGAACACAGTGGTATCGGCTGAAGCTTTCTTT
TRBV5-1	many	NA	TRBJ1-1	CASRLDPGTEAFF	TGCGCCAGCAGACTAGATCCGGGCACTGAAGCTTTCTTT
TRBV6-1	many	NA	TRBJ2-2	CASSRDGNTGELFF	TGTGCCAGCAGTCGGGACGGGAACACCGGGGAGCTGTTTTTT
TRBV5-1	few	TRBD1	TRBJ2-7	CASSFPGQGIYEQYF	TGCGCCAGCAGCTTCCCGGGACAGGGGATCTACGAGCAGTACTTC
TRBV3-1	many	TRBD2	TRBJ2-4	CASSPASGLSPQGIQYF	TGTGCCAGCAGTCCGGCCTCGGGACTAAGTCCCCAAGGCATTCAGTACTTC
TRBV7-8	NA	TRBD2	TRBJ2-7	CASSYGREGLYEQYF	TGTGCCAGCAGCTATGGGCGGGAGGGCCTATACGAGCAGTACTTC
TRBV5-1	few	NA	TRBJ2-2	CASSLPTRLNTGELFF	TGCGCCAGCAGCTTGCCCACTCGACTGAACACCGGGGAGCTGTTTTTT
TRBV24-1	few	NA	TRBJ2-1	CATSDGGQGRDEQFF	TGTGCCACCAGTGATGGGGGCCAAGGGAGGGATGAGCAGTTCTTC
TRBV5-5	NA	NA	TRBJ1-6	CASSFIEYNSPLHF	TGTGCCAGCAGCTTTATTGAATATAATTCACCCCTCCACTTT